This is a list of T cell receptor beta chains from one sample in a study of cytomegalovirus exposure and HLA in healthy donors. Sequenced by immunoSEQ multiplex PCR; TCRdb stores in-frame clones only, minus some. The table lists about 110,000 clones. Material: PBMCs. The origin of the receptors is a man younger than 45 in good health and CMV-seronegative. CDR3s leave out the opening cysteine and the closing phenylalanine or tryptophan. Each record gives: J gene, V gene, CDR3 protein.

>TRBJ2-7|TRBV7-9
ASSSQGTTSYEQY
>TRBJ1-1|TRBV18
ASSPRRENTEAF
>TRBJ1-4|TRBV30
AWSRAFNEKLF
>TRBJ2-5|TRBV5-1
ASYWGLAGQETQY
>TRBJ2-5|TRBV7-3
ASSWEREETQY
>TRBJ2-2|TRBV15
ATSREDSGGALDGELF
>TRBJ2-2|TRBV7-9
ASRTVHDTGELF
>TRBJ1-2|TRBV30
AWTKGAVNYGYT
>-|TRBV6-5
ASSYSNRARSYEQY
>TRBJ1-2|TRBV30
AWKSDDCGYT
>TRBJ2-5|TRBV18
ASSPLTGGQETQY
>-|TRBV6-5
ASSYSTGAVYEQY